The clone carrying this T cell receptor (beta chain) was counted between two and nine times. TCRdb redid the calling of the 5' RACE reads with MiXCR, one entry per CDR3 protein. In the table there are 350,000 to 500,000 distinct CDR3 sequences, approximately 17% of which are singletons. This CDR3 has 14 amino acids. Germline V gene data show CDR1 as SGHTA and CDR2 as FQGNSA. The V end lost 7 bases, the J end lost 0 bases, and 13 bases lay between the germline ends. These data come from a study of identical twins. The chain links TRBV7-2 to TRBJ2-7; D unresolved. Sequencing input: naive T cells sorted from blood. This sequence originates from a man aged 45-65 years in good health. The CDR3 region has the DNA TGTGCCAGCACCTCCGGCACCCTCTCCTACGAGCAGTACTTC. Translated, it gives CASTSGTLSYEQYF.